One sample yielded the 17 T cell receptor beta chains listed below, sequenced in a study of CDR3 diversity in severe acne (dated by TCRdb to between 2018 and 2020). The library relied on PCR. The data were produced on an Illumina HiSeq 2000. Using fastp trimming at Q25 and MiXCR clonotype assembly, TCRdb reanalyzed the public sequencing data and kept in-frame beta chains. Rows with one shared CDR3 protein collapse into an entry with the most common genes and DNA. Present in this sample are 85,000 to 120,000 distinct CDR3 sequences, roughly half of which were seen just once. The ten largest clones capture around an eighth of the sample. Sequenced material: blood. These receptors came from a male donor with acne.

This clonotype was counted many times. CDR3 amino acids: CASSESRLAGVPIETQYF. CDR3 coding DNA: TGTGCCAGCAGTGAATCCCGACTAGCGGGAGTACCTATAGAGACCCAGTACTTC. The V gene is TRBV25-1, the J gene TRBJ2-5, with 12 bases matching TRBD2. J was trimmed by 4 bases and V by 1 base; bases with no gene match: 10. This CDR3 spans 18 amino acids. Per germline, CDR1 MGHDK and CDR2 SYGVNS.

J is TRBJ1-5 and V is TRBV9; D is undetermined. The V and J ends lost 0 bases and 6 bases respectively, with 7 bases between them. The length of the CDR3 is 13 residues. Germline V gene data show CDR1 as SGDLS and CDR2 as YYNGEE. CDR3 nucleotide sequence: TGTGCCAGCAGCGTAGGGGAAGGTCAGCCCCAGCATTTT. Amino acid sequence: CASSVGEGQPQHF.

This clonotype came up once. The chain uses TRBV6-1 and TRBJ2-7; TRBD2 matches 10 bases. There are 13 residues in the CDR3. J gave up 5 bases and V 10 bases, and 8 bases lay outside the gene matches. From germline, CDR1 is MNHNS and CDR2 SASEGT. CDR3 sequence: CATGSLAGDEQYF. CDR3 DNA: TGTGCCACCGGGAGCCTAGCGGGAGACGAGCAGTACTTC.

Comments on this clonotype: This sequence may be a read error, since a much larger clone differs from it by one base. The chain recombines TRBV6-6 with TRBJ2-7; the D gene is possibly TRBD1 (6 bases). CDR1 is MNHNY, CDR2 SVGAGI, per germline (reference sequence). The CDR3 loop spans 13 amino acids. Trimming took 5 bases from V and 7 from J, leaving 15 bases between them. This CDR3 is CASSQQGKGEQYF. The CDR3, as DNA: TGTGCCAGCAGTCAACAGGGAAAGGGGGAGCAGTACTTC.

About this clonotype: A much larger clone lies a single base off, so this may be a read error. This chain connects TRBV20-1 to TRBJ1-6; 7 bases line up with TRBD1. Germline V lookup: CDR1 DFQATT, CDR2 SNEGSKA (reference sequence). The CDR3 has 17 amino acids. Written as DNA, the CDR3 is TGCGGTGCTAGAGACCCGCTTTTGGGACAGTATAATTCACCCCTCCACTTT. Encoded protein: CGARDPLLGQYNSPLHF.

This clonotype was detected ten times or more. The V and J genes are TRBV7-9 and TRBJ2-7; 7 bases are a match to TRBD2. Germline CDR1 SEHNR, CDR2 FQNEAQ (reference sequence). V lost 2 bases to trimming and J lost 4 bases; unmatched junction nucleotides: 8. CDR3 size: 15 residues. The chain's CDR3 is CASSLFGSGGYEQYF. The CDR3 region has the DNA TGTGCCAGCAGCTTATTTGGGTCGGGGGGTTACGAGCAGTACTTC. Full variable domain (rest looked up from reference TRBV7-9 and TRBJ2-7): DTGVSQNPRHKITKRGQNVTFRCDPISEHNRLYWYRQTLGQGPEFLTYFQNEAQLEKSRLLSDRFSAERPKGSFSTLEIQRTEQGDSAMYLCASSLFGSGGYEQYFGPGTRLTVT.

The chain combines TRBV10-3 with TRBJ1-3; TRBD1 is a possible D gene (6 bases). The V end lost 4 bases, the J end lost 0 bases, and 13 bases lay between the germline ends. Looked up from germline, CDR1 is ENHRY and CDR2 is SYGVKD. This CDR3 region has 16 residues. The DNA of the CDR3 is TGTGCCATCAGTGGGCTAACAGGGAGCTCTGGAAACACCATATATTTT. Amino acids: CAISGLTGSSGNTIYF.

This clonotype was detected many times. The chain recombines TRBV6-5 with TRBJ1-6; D is perhaps TRBD1 (5 bases). Trimming left V 0 bases short and J 7 bases short, with 19 bases between. From germline, CDR1 is MNHEY and CDR2 SVGAGI. The CDR3 totals 18 residues. CDR3 region: CASSYSSTLRGPNSPLHF. Here the CDR3 DNA reads TGTGCCAGCAGTTACTCTAGCACACTAAGGGGACCAAATTCACCCCTCCACTTT.

This clonotype was seen more than once but under ten times. The chain links TRBV18 to TRBJ1-6; D perhaps matches TRBD1 (5 bases). Trimming stripped 6 bases from V and 7 bases from J, with 16 bases between. This CDR3 region has 15 residues. Germline V gene lookup returns CDR1 KGHSH and CDR2 LQKENI. The CDR3 bases are TGTGCCAGCTCGGTCGAGGACACCGCGAATTCACCCCTCCACTTT. Encoded protein: CASSVEDTANSPLHF.

By its share, this clonotype is medium-sized. The chain links TRBV2 to TRBJ2-5; 12 bases map to TRBD1. There are 16 residues in the CDR3. V lost 5 bases, J lost 5 bases, and 9 bases stayed unmatched. Germline CDR1 and CDR2: SNHLY and FYNNEI. The CDR3, as DNA: TGTGCCAGCAGTAAATCCGGGACAGGGGGCTTGGAGACCCAGTACTTC. This sequence encodes CASSKSGTGGLETQYF. Variable domain in full (rest from reference TRBV2 and TRBJ2-5): EPEVTQTPSHQVTQMGQEVILRCVPISNHLYFYWYRQILGQKVEFLVSFYNNEISEKSEIFDDQFSVERPDGSNFTLKIRSTKLEDSAMYFCASSKSGTGGLETQYFGPGTRLLVL.

Regarding this clonotype: A much bigger clone sits one base away, suggesting this may be a read error. This chain joins TRBV4-3 and TRBJ2-1; D is ambiguous. Germline V gene sequence: CDR1 LGHNA, CDR2 YSLEER. The CDR3 covers 13 residues. Written as DNA, the CDR3 is TGCGCCAGCAGCCAAGGGCCCCTCAGTGAGCAGTCCTTC. Its protein is CASSQGPLSEQSF.

V gene TRBV9 combines with J gene TRBJ1-2; the D is unclear. Germline V gene data show CDR1 as SGDLS and CDR2 as YYNGEE. The CDR3 sequence is 15 residues long. The V end lost 0 bases, the J end lost 6 bases, and 15 bases lay between the germline ends. The CDR3 DNA reads TGTGCCAGCAGCGTAGATGTTGTGGCGCGGAATGGCTACACCTTC. Translation: CASSVDVVARNGYTF.

Points on this clonotype: The conserved phenylalanine or tryptophan is not found at the CDR3 terminus, so this likely reflects a read error. The limits of the CDR3 on the DNA are not certain, so only TCRdb's listed CDR3 is given. The chain has TRBV19 and TRBJ1-3; whether TRBD1, the table's D call, matches the DNA was not checked. The CDR3 is 12 amino acids in total, end residues counted. The V gene's germline CDR1 is LNHDA and CDR2 SQIVND (reference sequence). The CDR3 sequence: CASSFPVQPDQT.

By proportion, this clonotype is medium-sized (0.01 to 0.1%). V is TRBV19 and J is TRBJ2-1; perhaps TRBD2 as D (5 bases). The CDR3 consists of 14 residues. CDR1 is LNHDA, CDR2 SQIVND, per germline (reference sequence). V gave up 0 bases and J gave up 3 bases, with 6 bases separating them. CDR3 DNA: TGTGCCAGTAGTATAGACCGGGACTACAATGAGCAGTTCTTC. Residues: CASSIDRDYNEQFF.

This clonotype has more than one count but fewer than ten. This chain uses TRBV28 with TRBJ2-1, with 12 nucleotides matching TRBD2. The germline V gene has CDR1 MDHEN and CDR2 SYDVKM. V was clipped by 5 bases and J by 8 bases; unmatched bases: 7. The CDR3 totals 15 residues. The chain's CDR3 is CASSPTSGSSDEQFF. DNA for the CDR3: TGTGCCAGCAGTCCGACTAGCGGGAGTAGCGATGAGCAGTTCTTC.

V usage is TRBV27 and J usage is TRBJ2-1; no firm D call. This CDR3 has 14 amino acids. CDR1 MNHEY and CDR2 SMNVEV come from the germline V gene (reference sequence). Trimming stripped 2 bases from V and 8 bases from J, with 13 bases between. CDR3 sequence: CASSLHIRRDEQFF. CDR3 sequence (DNA): TGTGCCAGCAGTTTACATATTAGGCGAGATGAGCAGTTCTTC.

The chain uses TRBV15 and TRBJ2-6; 8 nucleotides match TRBD1. The junction had 7 bases not matched to a gene; V was cut back by 0 bases and J by 0 bases. Germline V gene data show CDR1 as LNHNV and CDR2 as YYDKDF (reference sequence). The CDR3 is 19 amino acids. CDR3 coding DNA: TGTGCCACCAGCAGAGATTTGGGACAGGAAATCTCTGGGGCCAACGTCCTGACTTTC. Translation gives CATSRDLGQEISGANVLTF.